These 2 T cell receptor beta chains were sequenced from one sample in a study of T-cell reconstitution after alpha-beta-depleted transplantation in children. A library of TCRbeta sequences, prepared with unique molecular identifiers, was generated. TCRdb used MiXCR to reprocess the PCR reads, holding one entry per CDR3 protein. This sample yields 200,000 to 250,000 distinct CDR3 sequences, of which approximately 9.5% are seen a single time; over 5.5% belongs to the top ten. The specimen comprised PBMCs from the stem cell graft donor, sampled from the stem cell graft. The origin of the receptors is a human donor who donated a stem cell graft to a child with acute lymphoblastic leukemia.

This clonotype has a count of ten or more. This sequence joins TRBV12-3 or TRBV12-4 and TRBJ2-1; no firm D call. The germline V and J ends were trimmed by 7 bases and 6 bases, with 7 bases remaining between them. There are 11 residues in the CDR3. The CDR3 sequence: CASTWGNEQFF. The CDR3 coding sequence is TGTGCCAGCACCTGGGGCAATGAGCAGTTCTTC.

The chain links TRBV5-5 to TRBJ1-6; the D is unclear. This CDR3 spans 15 amino acids. Germline V lookup: CDR1 SGHKS, CDR2 YYEKEE (reference sequence). V was trimmed by 0 bases and J by 7 bases, leaving 11 bases between them. Written as DNA, the CDR3 is TGTGCCAGCAGCTTGGAACAGATAAGAAATTCACCCCTCCACTTT. Translating gives CASSLEQIRNSPLHF. Using reference TRBV5-5 and TRBJ1-6 for the parts outside the CDR3, the full variable domain is DAGVTQSPTHLIKTRGQQVTLRCSPISGHKSVSWYQQVLGQGPQFIFQYYEKEERGRGNFPDRFSARQFPNYSSELNVNALLLGDSALYLCASSLEQIRNSPLHFGNGTRLTVT.